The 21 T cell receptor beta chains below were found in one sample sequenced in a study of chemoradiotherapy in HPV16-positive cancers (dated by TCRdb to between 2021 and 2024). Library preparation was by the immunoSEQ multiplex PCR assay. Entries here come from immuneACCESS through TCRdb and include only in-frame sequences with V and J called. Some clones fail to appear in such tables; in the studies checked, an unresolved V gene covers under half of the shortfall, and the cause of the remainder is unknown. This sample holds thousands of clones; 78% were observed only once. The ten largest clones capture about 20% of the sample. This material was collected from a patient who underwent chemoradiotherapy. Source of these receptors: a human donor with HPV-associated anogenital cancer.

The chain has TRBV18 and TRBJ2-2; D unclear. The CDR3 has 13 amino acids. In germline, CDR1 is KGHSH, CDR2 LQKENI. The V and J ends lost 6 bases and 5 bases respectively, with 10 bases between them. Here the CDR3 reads CASSDQDTGELFF. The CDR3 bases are TGTGCCAGCTCCGACCAGGATACCGGGGAGCTGTTTTTT.

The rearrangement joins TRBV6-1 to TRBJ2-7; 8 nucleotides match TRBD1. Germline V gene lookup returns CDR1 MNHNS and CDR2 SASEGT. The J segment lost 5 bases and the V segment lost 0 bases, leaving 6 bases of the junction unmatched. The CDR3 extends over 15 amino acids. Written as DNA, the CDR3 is TGTGCCAGCAGTGAAGCTAGGACAGGGCTCGACGAGCAGTACTTC. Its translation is CASSEARTGLDEQYF.

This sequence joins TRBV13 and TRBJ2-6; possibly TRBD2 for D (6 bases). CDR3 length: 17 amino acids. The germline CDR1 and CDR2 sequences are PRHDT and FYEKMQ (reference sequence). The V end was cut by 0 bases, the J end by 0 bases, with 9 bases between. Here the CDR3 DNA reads TGTGCCAGCAGCTTAGGTCTGCGGGGCTCTGGGGCCAACGTCCTGACTTTC. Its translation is CASSLGLRGSGANVLTF.

The CDR3 nucleotides are TGTGCCAGCAGCTTGCAGCGGGGGCCTCAAGAGACCCAGTACTTC. Protein product: CASSLQRGPQETQYF. This chain connects TRBV7-2 to TRBJ2-5; TRBD2 aligns across 8 bases. Germline trimming cut 3 bases from V and 2 bases from J; bases unmatched to any gene: 5. The CDR3 loop spans 15 amino acids. In germline, CDR1 is SGHTA, CDR2 FQGNSA.

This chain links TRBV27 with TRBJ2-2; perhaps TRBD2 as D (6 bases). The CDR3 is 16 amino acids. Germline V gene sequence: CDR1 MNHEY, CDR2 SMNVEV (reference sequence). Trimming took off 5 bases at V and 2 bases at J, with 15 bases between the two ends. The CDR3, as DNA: TGTGCCAGCAGTCCGGGGCTAGCGCTTAACACCGGGGAGCTGTTTTTT. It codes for CASSPGLALNTGELFF.

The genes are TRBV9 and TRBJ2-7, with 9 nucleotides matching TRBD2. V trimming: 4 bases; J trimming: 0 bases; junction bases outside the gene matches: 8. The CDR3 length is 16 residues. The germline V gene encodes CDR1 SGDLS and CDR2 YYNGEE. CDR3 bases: TGTGCCAGCAGCCCCCGAGGTAGCGGGGGCTCCTACGAGCAGTACTTC. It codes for CASSPRGSGGSYEQYF.

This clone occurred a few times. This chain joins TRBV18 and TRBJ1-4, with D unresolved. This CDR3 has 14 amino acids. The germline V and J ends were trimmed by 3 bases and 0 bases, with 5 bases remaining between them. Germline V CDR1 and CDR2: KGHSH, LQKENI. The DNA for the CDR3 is TGTGCCAGCTCACCGGATGCAACTAATGAAAAACTGTTTTTT. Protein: CASSPDATNEKLFF.

The CDR3 reads CASSLVRRLARDIQYF. The CDR3 DNA follows: TGTGCCAGCAGCTTAGTTCGTCGGCTAGCAAGGGACATTCAGTACTTC. The V gene is TRBV7-9, the J gene TRBJ2-4; D is perhaps TRBD2 (5 bases). Germline CDR1 is SEHNR and CDR2 is FQNEAQ (reference sequence). The CDR3 sequence is 16 residues long. Trimming stripped 1 base from V and 8 bases from J, with 18 bases between.

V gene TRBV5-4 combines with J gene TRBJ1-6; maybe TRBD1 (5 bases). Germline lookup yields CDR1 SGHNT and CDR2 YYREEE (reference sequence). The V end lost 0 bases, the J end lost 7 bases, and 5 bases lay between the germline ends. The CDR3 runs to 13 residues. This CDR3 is CASSLGGNSPLHF. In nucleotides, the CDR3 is TGTGCCAGCAGCTTGGGGGGGAATTCACCCCTCCACTTT. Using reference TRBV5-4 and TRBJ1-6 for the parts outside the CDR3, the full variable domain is ETGVTQSPTHLIKTRGQQVTLRCSSQSGHNTVSWYQQALGQGPQFIFQYYREEENGRGNFPPRFSGLQFPNYSSELNVNALELDDSALYLCASSLGGNSPLHFGNGTRLTVT.

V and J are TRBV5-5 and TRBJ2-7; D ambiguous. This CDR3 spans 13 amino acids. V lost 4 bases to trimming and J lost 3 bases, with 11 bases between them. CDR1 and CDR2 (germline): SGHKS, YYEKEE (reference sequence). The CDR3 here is CASSPRAIYEQYF. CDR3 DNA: TGTGCCAGCAGCCCCCGGGCCATCTACGAGCAGTACTTC.

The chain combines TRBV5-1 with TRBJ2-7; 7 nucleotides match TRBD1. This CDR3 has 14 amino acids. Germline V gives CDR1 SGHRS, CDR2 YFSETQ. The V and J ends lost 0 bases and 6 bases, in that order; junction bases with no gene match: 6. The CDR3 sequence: CASSLGTGAGEQYF. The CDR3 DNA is TGCGCCAGCAGCTTGGGAACAGGGGCGGGCGAGCAGTACTTC.

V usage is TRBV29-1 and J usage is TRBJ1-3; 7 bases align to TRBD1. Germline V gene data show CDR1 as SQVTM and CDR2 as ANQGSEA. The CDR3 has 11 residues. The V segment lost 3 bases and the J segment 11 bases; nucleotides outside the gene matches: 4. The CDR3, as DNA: TGCAGCGTTGAGGTCGACAGGGCCATATATTTT. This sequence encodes CSVEVDRAIYF.

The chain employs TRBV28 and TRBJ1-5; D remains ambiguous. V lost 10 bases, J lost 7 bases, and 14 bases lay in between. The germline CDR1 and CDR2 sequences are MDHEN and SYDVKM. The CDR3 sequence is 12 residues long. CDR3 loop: CATATFSQPQHF. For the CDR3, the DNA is TGTGCCACCGCAACGTTCAGCCAGCCCCAGCATTTT.

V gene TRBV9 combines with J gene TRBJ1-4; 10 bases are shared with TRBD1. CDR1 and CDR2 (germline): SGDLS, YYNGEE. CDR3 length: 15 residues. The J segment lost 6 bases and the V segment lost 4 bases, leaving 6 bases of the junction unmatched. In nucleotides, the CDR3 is TGTGCCAGCAGCATAGGACAGGGGGAAGATGAAAAACTGTTTTTT. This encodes CASSIGQGEDEKLFF.

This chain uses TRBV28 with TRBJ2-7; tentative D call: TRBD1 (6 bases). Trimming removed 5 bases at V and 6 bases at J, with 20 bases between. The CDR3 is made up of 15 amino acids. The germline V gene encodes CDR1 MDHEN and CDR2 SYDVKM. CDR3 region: CASSTRTAPTAEQYF. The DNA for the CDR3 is TGTGCCAGCAGTACCCGGACAGCCCCCACCGCCGAGCAGTACTTC.

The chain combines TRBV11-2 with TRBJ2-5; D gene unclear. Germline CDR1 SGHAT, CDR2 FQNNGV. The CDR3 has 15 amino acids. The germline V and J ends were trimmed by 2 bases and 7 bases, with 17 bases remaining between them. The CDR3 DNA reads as TGTGCCAGCAGCTTAAACACATCCCCTAGTGGGACCCAGTACTTC. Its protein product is CASSLNTSPSGTQYF.

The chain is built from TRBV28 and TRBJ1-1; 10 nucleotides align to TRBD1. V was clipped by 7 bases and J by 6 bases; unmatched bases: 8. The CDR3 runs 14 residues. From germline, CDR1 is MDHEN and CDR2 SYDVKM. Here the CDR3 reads CASTQDRGDAEAFF. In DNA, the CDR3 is TGTGCCAGCACCCAGGACAGGGGGGATGCTGAAGCTTTCTTT. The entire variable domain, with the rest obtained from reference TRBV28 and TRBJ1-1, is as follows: DVKVTQSSRYLVKRTGEKVFLECVQDMDHENMFWYRQDPGLGLRLIYFSYDVKMKEKGDIPEGYSVSREKKERFSLILESASTNQTSMYLCASTQDRGDAEAFFGQGTRLTVV.

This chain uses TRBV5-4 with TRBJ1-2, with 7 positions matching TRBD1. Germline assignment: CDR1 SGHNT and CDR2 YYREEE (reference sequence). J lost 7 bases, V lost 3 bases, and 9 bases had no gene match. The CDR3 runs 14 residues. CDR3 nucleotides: TGTGCCAGCAGCTCCACAGGGGAAAGGCCTGGCTACACCTTC. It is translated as CASSSTGERPGYTF.

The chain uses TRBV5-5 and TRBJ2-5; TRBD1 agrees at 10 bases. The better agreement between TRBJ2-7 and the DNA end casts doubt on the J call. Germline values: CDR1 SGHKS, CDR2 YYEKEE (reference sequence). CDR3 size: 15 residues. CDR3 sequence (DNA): TGTGCCAGCAGCTTTTTTGGGACAGGGGCCTACGAGCAGTACTTC. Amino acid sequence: CASSFFGTGAYEQYF.

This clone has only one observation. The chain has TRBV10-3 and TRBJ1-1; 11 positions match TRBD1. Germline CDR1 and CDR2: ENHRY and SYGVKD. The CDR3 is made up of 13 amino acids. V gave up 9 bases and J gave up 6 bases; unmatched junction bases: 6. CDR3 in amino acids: CAIAGTGGSEAFF. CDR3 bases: TGTGCCATAGCCGGGACAGGGGGATCTGAAGCTTTCTTT.

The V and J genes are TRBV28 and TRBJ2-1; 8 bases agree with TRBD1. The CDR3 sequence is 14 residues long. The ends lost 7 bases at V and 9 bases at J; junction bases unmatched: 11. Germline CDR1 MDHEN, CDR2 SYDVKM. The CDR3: CASINGIQGGEQFF. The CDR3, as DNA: TGTGCCAGCATTAACGGGATACAGGGGGGTGAGCAGTTCTTC.